This TCR beta chain was sequenced for a study of blood T cell repertoires in COVID-19. Across the whole study: Samples of COVID-19 (acute and convalescent) were obtained from the United States, Italy and Spain.

Cohorts were based on clinical histories the participants reported. V lost 6 bases, J lost 0 bases, and 9 bases lay in between. This CDR3 is 14 amino acids long. The V gene's germline CDR1 is MNHEY and CDR2 SMNVEV (reference sequence). In the original processing: Nucleated cell number was recorded as an estimate derived from reference gene primer amplification. Data came from immunoSEQ multiplex PCR; TCRdb stores just in-frame clones and leaves some out. V and J calls and clone size are those listed in that table; D and trimming were worked out from the DNA. The table lists 65,000 or so clones, just over 70% of them singletons.

Sequenced input: PBMCs or T cells enriched from blood (not recorded which). This TCR came from a woman aged 55 to 70 who had been exposed to COVID-19. This chain links TRBV27 with TRBJ2-1; D perhaps matches TRBD2 (5 bases). The CDR3 is CASRRGSSYNEQFF. The DNA of the CDR3 is TGTGCCAGCAGACGAGGGAGCTCCTACAATGAGCAGTTCTTC.